The present T cell receptor beta chain was sequenced within a study of breast tumors, draining lymph nodes, adjacent tissues (TCRdb year 2016). With regard to the full study: The study compared TCR beta repertoires across tumor, adjacent nontumor tissue and axillary lymph nodes from breast cancer patients. The study aimed to assess the relationships and possible T-cell exchange between tumor, surrounding tissue and draining lymph node repertoires in human breast cancer. Overall study outcomes, separate from this receptor: The conclusion that tumor T cells originate in lymph nodes was presented as consistent with a hypothesis rather than as directly demonstrated. Tumor T-cell repertoires showed less diversity than lymph node repertoires and more diversity than nontumor tissue repertoires, and tumor T-cell repertoires showed preferential V and J gene usage. In luminal-like breast cancer, tumor and nontumor tissue repertoires resembled each other significantly more than in basal-like breast cancer. A scenario in which most tumor T cells derive from the lymph node and then expand within tumor tissue was judged to be consistent with the data.

TCRdb lists the instrument as Illumina HiSeq 2000. TCR beta chain libraries were generated by multiplex PCR amplification. The amplified TCR beta chain products were analyzed by high-throughput sequencing. TCRdb reworked the public reads: Q25 trimming with fastp, MiXCR clone assembly, productive beta chains retained. Entries that share a CDR3 protein sequence are merged under the most common genes and DNA. The sample yields tens of thousands of distinct CDR3 sequences; over 25% were counted once. The leading ten clones occupy 8.1% of the sample. The axillary draining lymph nodes of breast cancer patients were the source of the lymph node samples. As concerns this clonotype: Its antigen specificity is not known. No base-level quality is on record; no much larger clone is a single base apart.

V is reduced by 1 base and J by 0 bases, leaving a spacing of 22 bases between them. In the germline V gene (reference sequence), CDR1 corresponds to GTSNPN and CDR2 to SVGIG. The CDR3, from cysteine to phenylalanine, totals 20 residues. The retained sequence is limited to the CDR3, 60 bases, with the frame set at the first base. Sample: axillary lymph node tissue. The V and J genes are TRBV30 and TRBJ2-6; TRBD2 is a weak D gene call, 6 bases matching. The receptor's source is a female donor with breast cancer. Some clones in this sample may be carry-over from other donors' samples. The DNA reads TGTGCCTGGAGTGAGTTTGGAGGGGACCTTATGAGCTCTGGGGCCAACGTCCTGACTTTC. This is translated as CAWSEFGGDLMSSGANVLTF.